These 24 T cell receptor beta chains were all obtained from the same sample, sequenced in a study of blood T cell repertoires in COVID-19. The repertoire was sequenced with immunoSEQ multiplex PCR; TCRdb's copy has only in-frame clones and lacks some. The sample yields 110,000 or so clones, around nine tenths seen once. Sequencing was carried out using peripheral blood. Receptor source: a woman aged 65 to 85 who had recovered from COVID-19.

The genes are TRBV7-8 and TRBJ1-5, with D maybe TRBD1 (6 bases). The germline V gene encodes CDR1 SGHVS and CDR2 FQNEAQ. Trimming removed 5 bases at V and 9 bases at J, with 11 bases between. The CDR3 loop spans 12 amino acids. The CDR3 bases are TGTGCCAGCAGCCAAGACAGGCGGCCCCAGCATTTT. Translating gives CASSQDRRPQHF.

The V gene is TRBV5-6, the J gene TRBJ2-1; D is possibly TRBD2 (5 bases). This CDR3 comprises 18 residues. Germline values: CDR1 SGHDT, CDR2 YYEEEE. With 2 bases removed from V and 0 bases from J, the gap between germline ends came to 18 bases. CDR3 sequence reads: CASSFSPVSGSSYNEQFF. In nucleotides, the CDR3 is TGTGCCAGCAGCTTTTCCCCAGTGAGCGGCAGCTCCTACAATGAGCAGTTCTTC.

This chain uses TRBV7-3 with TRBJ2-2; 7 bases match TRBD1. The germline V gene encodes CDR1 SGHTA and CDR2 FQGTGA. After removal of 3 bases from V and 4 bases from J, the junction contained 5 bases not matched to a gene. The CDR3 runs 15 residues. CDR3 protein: CASSFTTGATGELFF. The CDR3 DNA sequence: TGTGCCAGCAGCTTTACTACAGGGGCCACCGGGGAGCTGTTTTTT.

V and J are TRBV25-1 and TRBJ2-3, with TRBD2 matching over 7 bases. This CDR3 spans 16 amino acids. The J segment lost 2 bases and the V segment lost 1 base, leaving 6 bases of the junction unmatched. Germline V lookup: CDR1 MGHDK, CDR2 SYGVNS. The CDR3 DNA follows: TGTGCCAGCAGTGAATCTCGGGGAGGGTACACAGATACGCAGTATTTT. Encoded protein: CASSESRGGYTDTQYF.

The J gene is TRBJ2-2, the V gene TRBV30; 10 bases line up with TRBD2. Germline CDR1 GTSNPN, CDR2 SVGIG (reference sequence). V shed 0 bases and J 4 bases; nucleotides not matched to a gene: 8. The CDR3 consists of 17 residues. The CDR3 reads CAWSVRGSGGFTGELFF. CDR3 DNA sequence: TGTGCCTGGAGTGTACGGGGTAGCGGGGGGTTCACCGGGGAGCTGTTTTTT.

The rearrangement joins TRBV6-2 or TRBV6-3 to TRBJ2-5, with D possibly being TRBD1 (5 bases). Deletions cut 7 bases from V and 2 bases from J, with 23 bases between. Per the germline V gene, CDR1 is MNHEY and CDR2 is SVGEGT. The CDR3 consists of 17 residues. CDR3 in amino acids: CASTPRPWTPLQETQYF. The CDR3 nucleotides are TGTGCCAGCACCCCCAGGCCCTGGACACCCCTACAAGAGACCCAGTACTTC.

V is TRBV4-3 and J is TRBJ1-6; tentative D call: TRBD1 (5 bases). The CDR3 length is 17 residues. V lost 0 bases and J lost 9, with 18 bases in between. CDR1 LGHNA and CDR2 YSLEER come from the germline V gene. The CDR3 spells CASSQDKRPGGSSPLHF. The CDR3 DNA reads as TGCGCCAGCAGCCAAGATAAGAGACCGGGGGGTAGTTCACCCCTCCACTTT.

CDR3 loop: CASSLGQPYEQYF. The CDR3 DNA reads TGTGCCAGCAGTTTGGGGCAGCCCTACGAGCAGTACTTC. V gene TRBV12-3 or TRBV12-4 combines with J gene TRBJ2-7; perhaps TRBD1 as D (5 bases). Trimming removed 3 bases at V and 2 bases at J, with 8 bases between. This CDR3 comprises 13 residues.

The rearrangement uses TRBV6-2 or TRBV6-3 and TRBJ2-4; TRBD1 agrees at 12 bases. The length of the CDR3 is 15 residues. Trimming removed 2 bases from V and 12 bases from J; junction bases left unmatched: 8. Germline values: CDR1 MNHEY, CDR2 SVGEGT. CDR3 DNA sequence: TGTGCCAGCAGTTACGAAGGGACAGGGGGCGCGAATCAGTACTTC. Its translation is CASSYEGTGGANQYF.

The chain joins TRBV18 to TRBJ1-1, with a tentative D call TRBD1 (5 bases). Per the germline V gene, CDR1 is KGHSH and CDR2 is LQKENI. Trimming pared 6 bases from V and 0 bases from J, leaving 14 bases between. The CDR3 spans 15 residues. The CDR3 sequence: CASSALGAMNTEAFF. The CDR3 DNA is TGTGCCAGCTCCGCCTTAGGGGCCATGAACACTGAAGCTTTCTTT. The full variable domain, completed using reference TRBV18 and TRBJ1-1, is NAGVMQNPRHLVRRRGQEARLRCSPMKGHSHVYWYRQLPEEGLKFMVYLQKENIIDESGMPKERFSAEFPKEGPSILRIQQVVRGDSAAYFCASSALGAMNTEAFFGQGTRLTVV.

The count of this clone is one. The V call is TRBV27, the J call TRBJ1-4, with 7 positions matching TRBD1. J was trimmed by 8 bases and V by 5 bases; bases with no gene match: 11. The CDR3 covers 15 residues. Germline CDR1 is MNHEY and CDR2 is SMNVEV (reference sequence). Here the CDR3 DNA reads TGTGCCAGCAGTCAGACAGGGTGGGCGGGGGAAAAACTGTTTTTT. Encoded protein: CASSQTGWAGEKLFF.

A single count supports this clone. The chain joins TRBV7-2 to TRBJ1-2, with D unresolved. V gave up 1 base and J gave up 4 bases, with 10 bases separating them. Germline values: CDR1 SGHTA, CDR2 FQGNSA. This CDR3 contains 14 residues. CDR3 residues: CASSLGNSIYGYTF. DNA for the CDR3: TGTGCCAGCAGCTTAGGTAACAGCATCTATGGCTACACCTTC.

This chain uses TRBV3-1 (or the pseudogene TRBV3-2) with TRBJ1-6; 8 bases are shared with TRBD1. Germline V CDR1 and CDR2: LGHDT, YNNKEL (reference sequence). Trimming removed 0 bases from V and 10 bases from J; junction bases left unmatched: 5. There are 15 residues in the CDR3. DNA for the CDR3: TGTGCCAGCAGCCAAGAATCCAGGGGGCAGTCACCCCTCCACTTT. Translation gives CASSQESRGQSPLHF.

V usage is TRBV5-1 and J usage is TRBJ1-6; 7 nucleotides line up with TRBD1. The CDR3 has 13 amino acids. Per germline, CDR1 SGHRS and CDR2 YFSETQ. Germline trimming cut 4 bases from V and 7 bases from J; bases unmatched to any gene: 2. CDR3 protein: CASSLTGNSPLHF. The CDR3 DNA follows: TGCGCCAGCAGCCTGACAGGGAATTCACCCCTCCACTTT.

CDR3 DNA: TGCAGTGCTAGTAGGAGGGAACCGCATGGCTACACCTTC. Translated: CSASRREPHGYTF. J is TRBJ1-2 and V is TRBV20-1; D gene uncertain. The V and J ends lost 3 bases and 6 bases respectively, with 14 bases between them. CDR1 is DFQATT, CDR2 SNEGSKA, per germline (reference sequence). The CDR3 length is 13 residues.

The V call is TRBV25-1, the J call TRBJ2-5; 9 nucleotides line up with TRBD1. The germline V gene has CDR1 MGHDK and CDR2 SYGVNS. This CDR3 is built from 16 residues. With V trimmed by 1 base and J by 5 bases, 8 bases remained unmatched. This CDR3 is CASSELGQGHLETQYF. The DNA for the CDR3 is TGTGCCAGCAGTGAATTGGGACAGGGTCATCTGGAGACCCAGTACTTC.

The CDR3 DNA reads as TGTGCCACCAGCAGTGGGGGGAAGAGAACTGAAGCTTTCTTT. Translating it yields CATSSGGKRTEAFF. V and J are TRBV15 and TRBJ1-1, with TRBD1 as a possible D gene (5 bases). The CDR3 runs to 14 residues. Trimming left V 3 bases short and J 5 bases short, with 13 bases between. The V gene's germline CDR1 is LNHNV and CDR2 YYDKDF (reference sequence).

The CDR3 sequence is CASSQEIPRDSGELFF. The CDR3 nucleotides are TGTGCCAGCAGCCAAGAGATCCCTAGGGACTCCGGGGAGCTGTTTTTT. The genes are TRBV3-1 (or the pseudogene TRBV3-2) and TRBJ2-2, with TRBD2 as a possible D gene (6 bases). Germline V lookup: CDR1 LGHDT, CDR2 YNNKEL (reference sequence). CDR3 length equals 16 residues. The V gene lost 0 bases and the J gene lost 6 bases, with 14 bases spanning the gap.

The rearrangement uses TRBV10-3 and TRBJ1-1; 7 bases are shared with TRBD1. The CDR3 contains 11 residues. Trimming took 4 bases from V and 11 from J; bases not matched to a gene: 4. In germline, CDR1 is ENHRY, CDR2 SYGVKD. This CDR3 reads CAISGDREAFF. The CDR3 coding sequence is TGTGCCATCAGTGGTGACAGGGAGGCTTTCTTT.

The CDR3 nucleotides are TGTGCCAGCAGTCCGACCAGCGGGGGGGCCGAGCAGTACTTC. As protein: CASSPTSGGAEQYF. J is TRBJ2-7 and V is TRBV9; 10 positions match TRBD2. The CDR3 is made up of 14 amino acids. Germline V gene lookup returns CDR1 SGDLS and CDR2 YYNGEE. J was trimmed by 6 bases and V by 5 bases; bases with no gene match: 8.

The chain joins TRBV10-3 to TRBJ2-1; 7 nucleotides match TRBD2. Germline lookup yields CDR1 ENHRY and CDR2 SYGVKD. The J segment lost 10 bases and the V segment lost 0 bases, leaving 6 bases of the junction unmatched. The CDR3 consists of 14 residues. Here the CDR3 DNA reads TGTGCCATCAGTGAGTCCGGGCGGGAGCTGGAGCAGTTCTTC. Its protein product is CAISESGRELEQFF.

CDR3 region: CASSRDWETQYF. In nucleotides, the CDR3 is TGTGCCAGCAGTCGAGATTGGGAGACCCAGTACTTC. V gene TRBV2 combines with J gene TRBJ2-5; D gene uncertain. Trimming removed 5 bases at V and 5 bases at J, with 9 bases between. The CDR3 has 12 residues. Germline lookup yields CDR1 SNHLY and CDR2 FYNNEI.

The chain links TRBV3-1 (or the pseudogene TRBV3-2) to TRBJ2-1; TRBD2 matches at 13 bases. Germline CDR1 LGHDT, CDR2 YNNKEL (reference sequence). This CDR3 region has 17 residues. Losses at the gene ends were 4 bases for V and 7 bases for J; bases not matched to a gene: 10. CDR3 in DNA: TGTGCCAGCAGCCGACGGACTAGCGGGAGCCCCGGGAATGAGCAGTTCTTC. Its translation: CASSRRTSGSPGNEQFF.

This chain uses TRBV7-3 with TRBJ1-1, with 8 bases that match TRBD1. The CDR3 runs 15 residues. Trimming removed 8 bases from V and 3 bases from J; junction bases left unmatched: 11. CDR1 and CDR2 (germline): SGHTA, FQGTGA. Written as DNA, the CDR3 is TGTGCCAGCCGGAGGCAGGGGGCGGGATACACTGAAGCTTTCTTT. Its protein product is CASRRQGAGYTEAFF.